This T cell receptor beta chain emerged from a study of T cell responses to AZD1222 COVID-19 vaccine. The protocol was immunoSEQ multiplex PCR, while the TCRdb copy is restricted to in-frame clones and leaves out a portion. This sample yields fewer than 250,000 clones, of which more than 85% are seen a single time; 1% belongs to the top ten. Comment on this clone: What it binds is not known.

General study points: It was only a handful of AZD1222 recipients who were seropositive at baseline. Across spike, vaccine-associated CD4 TCRs were found, dominant at 160-218 and 743-854. It should be noted that donors were predominantly white British and more often female, and clonal diversity was possibly underestimated. Increases in Spike-specific TCR breadth and depth were seen after two AZD1222 doses.

The germline V and J ends were trimmed by 6 bases and 5 bases, with 11 bases remaining between them. The germline V gene encodes CDR1 MDHEN and CDR2 SYDVKM. CDR3 length: 13 amino acids. This TCR was recovered from an adult in good health. The specimen was peripheral blood, collected on day 0 of MenACWY control vaccination. J is TRBJ1-5 and V is TRBV28, with D maybe TRBD1 (5 bases). Here the CDR3 reads CASSPGRDQPQHF. CDR3 in DNA: TGTGCCAGCAGCCCGGGGCGGGATCAGCCCCAGCATTTT.